These 12 T cell receptor beta chains originate from one sample sequenced in a study of CD8 T cells in Susac syndrome. Random hexamers were used to reverse transcribe an amount of roughly 0.5 to 1 ug RNA. Each CDR3 protein is one row after TCRdb ran MiXCR on the immunoSEQ multiplex PCR reads. The data hold some 150,000 distinct CDR3 sequences, with roughly 95% observed a single time. The specimen was CD4+ T cells from PBMCs. The origin of the receptors is a human donor in good health.

The chain couples TRBV9 to TRBJ2-2; tentative D call: TRBD2 (6 bases). V was shortened by 4 bases and J by 7 bases, with 20 bases between the two germline ends. Germline values: CDR1 SGDLS, CDR2 YYNGEE. The CDR3 loop spans 16 amino acids. Written as DNA, the CDR3 is TGTGCCAGCAGCCCGCTAACGGGGGAGGTAGGCGGGGAGCTGTTTTTT. Its translation: CASSPLTGEVGGELFF.

The chain couples TRBV5-1 to TRBJ2-1, with a tentative D call TRBD1 (6 bases). The germline V gene has CDR1 SGHRS and CDR2 YFSETQ. This CDR3 has 15 residues. The V end lost 4 bases, the J end lost 7 bases, and 18 bases lay between the germline ends. In DNA form, the CDR3 reads TGCGCCAGCAGCCAGGCAGGGGTTTTAGTGAATGAGCAGTTCTTC. Protein product: CASSQAGVLVNEQFF.

The rearrangement links TRBV5-6 to TRBJ1-2; 8 bases agree with TRBD1. This CDR3 is built from 14 residues. The germline V gene has CDR1 SGHDT and CDR2 YYEEEE. Trimming cost V 0 bases and J 6 bases; bases outside gene matches: 4. The CDR3 DNA follows: TGTGCCAGCAGCTTGGTGGACAGGGTTGATGGCTACACCTTC. Its protein is CASSLVDRVDGYTF.

The genes are TRBV15 and TRBJ1-1, with 7 bases fitting TRBD1. V was pared by 5 bases and J by 4 bases, with 7 bases of the junction left unmatched. The germline CDR1 and CDR2 sequences are LNHNV and YYDKDF (reference sequence). This CDR3 contains 14 residues. The chain's CDR3 is CATSRSRGPTEAFF. CDR3 DNA: TGTGCCACCAGCCGATCGAGGGGGCCCACTGAAGCTTTCTTT.

This chain joins TRBV27 and TRBJ2-6; TRBD1 is a possible D gene (6 bases). The germline V gene encodes CDR1 MNHEY and CDR2 SMNVEV (reference sequence). V was shortened by 5 bases and J by 0 bases, with 14 bases between the two germline ends. The CDR3 is made up of 17 amino acids. The CDR3 DNA reads as TGTGCCAGCAGTACAGGGTTCCCCCTCTCTGGGGCCAACGTCCTGACTTTC. It specifies CASSTGFPLSGANVLTF.

The chain is built from TRBV6-1 and TRBJ2-3, with 15 bases lining up with TRBD2. The germline CDR1 and CDR2 sequences are MNHNS and SASEGT. The trim removed 7 bases at V and 8 bases at J, leaving 16 bases unmatched. The CDR3 extends over 18 amino acids. CDR3 in DNA: TGTGCCAGCACCCCACGGGGACTAGCGGGAGGCCGGGCGGGTACGCAGTATTTT. As protein: CASTPRGLAGGRAGTQYF.

This clonotype was counted a single time. The DNA of the CDR3 is TGTGCCGGGCGGGACAGGGTACGGGGCGAGCAGTACTTC. Translating it yields CAGRDRVRGEQYF. The chain employs TRBV30 and TRBJ2-7; 9 positions match TRBD1. CDR1 and CDR2 from the germline V gene are GTSNPN and SVGIG (reference sequence). V lost 8 bases, J lost 6 bases, and 11 bases stayed unmatched. The CDR3 runs to 13 residues.

V is TRBV12-3 or TRBV12-4 and J is TRBJ1-5, with 7 bases matching TRBD1. Losses at the gene ends were 6 bases for V and 1 base for J; bases not matched to a gene: 6. This CDR3 contains 15 residues. CDR3 sequence reads: CASRPTGRSNQPQHF. The CDR3, as DNA: TGTGCCAGCAGACCGACAGGGAGAAGCAATCAGCCCCAGCATTTT.

The J gene is TRBJ2-5, the V gene TRBV2; 7 positions match TRBD1. The germline V gene encodes CDR1 SNHLY and CDR2 FYNNEI. The V segment lost 4 bases and the J segment 4 bases; nucleotides outside the gene matches: 3. The CDR3 is 13 amino acids. The CDR3 nucleotides read TGTGCCAGCAGTGCTTACAGGGGAGAGACCCAGTACTTC. Protein sequence: CASSAYRGETQYF. The entire variable domain, with the rest obtained from reference TRBV2 and TRBJ2-5, is as follows: EPEVTQTPSHQVTQMGQEVILRCVPISNHLYFYWYRQILGQKVEFLVSFYNNEISEKSEIFDDQFSVERPDGSNFTLKIRSTKLEDSAMYFCASSAYRGETQYFGPGTRLLVL.

This chain links TRBV20-1 with TRBJ2-4, with D possibly matching TRBD2 (5 bases). Deletions cut 0 bases from V and 15 bases from J, with 12 bases between. The CDR3 has 11 amino acids. Germline values: CDR1 DFQATT, CDR2 SNEGSKA (reference sequence). In DNA, the CDR3 is TGCAGTGCTAGAGATTGGGAGACTGTGTACTTC. As protein: CSARDWETVYF.

This sequence joins TRBV7-9 and TRBJ2-7, with D perhaps matching TRBD2 (6 bases). CDR3 length equals 16 residues. Trimming took 2 bases from V and 11 from J, leaving 25 bases between them. Per germline, CDR1 SEHNR and CDR2 FQNEAQ (reference sequence). CDR3 residues: CASSLPSSGGYRLEYF. The DNA for the CDR3 is TGTGCCAGCAGCTTACCGTCCTCCGGGGGATACCGACTGGAGTACTTC.

The V call is TRBV3-1, the J call TRBJ2-2; 7 positions agree with TRBD1. This CDR3 has 16 amino acids. Trimming at V came to 0 bases and at J to 7 bases, leaving 8 bases not matched to a gene. CDR1 and CDR2 (germline): LGHDT, YNNKEL (reference sequence). The CDR3 DNA is TGTGCCAGCAGCCAAGATCGAGGGGGCGCATACGGGGAGCTGTTTTTT. This codes for CASSQDRGGAYGELFF.